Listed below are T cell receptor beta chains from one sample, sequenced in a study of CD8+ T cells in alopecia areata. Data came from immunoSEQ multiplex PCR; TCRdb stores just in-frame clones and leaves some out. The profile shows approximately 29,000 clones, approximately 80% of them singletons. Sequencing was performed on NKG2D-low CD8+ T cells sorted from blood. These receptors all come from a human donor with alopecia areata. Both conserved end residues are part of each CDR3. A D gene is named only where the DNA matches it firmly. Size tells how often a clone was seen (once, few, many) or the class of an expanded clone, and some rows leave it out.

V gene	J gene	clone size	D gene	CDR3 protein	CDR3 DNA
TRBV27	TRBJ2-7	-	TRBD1	CASMHQGDSESYEQYF	TGTGCCAGCATGCATCAGGGGGACAGTGAGTCCTACGAGCAGTACTTC
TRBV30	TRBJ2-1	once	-	CAWSVDGGLYNEQFF	TGTGCCTGGAGTGTAGACGGGGGCCTTTACAATGAGCAGTTCTTC
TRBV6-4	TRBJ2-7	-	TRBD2	CASSEPSGTSEQYF	TGTGCCAGCAGTGAGCCTAGCGGGACCTCCGAGCAGTACTTC
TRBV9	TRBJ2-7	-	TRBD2	CASSALGGEQYF	TGTGCCAGCAGCGCCCTGGGGGGGGAGCAGTACTTC
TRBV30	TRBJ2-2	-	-	CAWSEGGVEVGELFF	TGTGCCTGGAGTGAAGGCGGGGTAGAGGTCGGGGAGCTGTTTTTT
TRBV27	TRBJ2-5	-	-	CASSIVRGRVETQYF	TGTGCCAGCAGTATAGTGCGGGGGCGCGTAGAGACCCAGTACTTC
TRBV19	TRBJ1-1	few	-	CASSIASFMNTEAFF	TGTGCCAGTAGTATAGCCAGCTTCATGAACACTGAAGCTTTCTTT
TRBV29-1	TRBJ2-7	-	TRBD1	CSVEDRGQGASDEQYF	TGCAGCGTTGAAGATCGCGGACAGGGGGCTTCCGACGAGCAGTACTTC
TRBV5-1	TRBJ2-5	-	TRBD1	CASSLDRGRWYF	TGCGCCAGCAGCCTGGACAGGGGTCGATGGTACTTC
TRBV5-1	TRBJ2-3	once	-	CASSTPGVWDTQYF	TGCGCCAGCAGCACCCCGGGGGTGTGGGATACGCAGTATTTT
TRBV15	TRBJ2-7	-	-	CATSRTGAETVQYF	TGTGCCACCAGCAGGACCGGAGCTGAGACGGTGCAGTACTTC
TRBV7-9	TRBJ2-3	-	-	CASSTLQVPRTDTQYF	TGTGCCAGCAGCACACTACAGGTGCCACGCACAGATACGCAGTATTTT
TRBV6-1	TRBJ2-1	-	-	CASSEPGNEQFF	TGTGCCAGCAGTGAACCCGGCAATGAGCAGTTCTTC
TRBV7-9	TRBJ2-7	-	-	CASSSMAGALNEQYF	TGTGCCAGCAGCTCAATGGCGGGGGCACTGAACGAGCAGTACTTC
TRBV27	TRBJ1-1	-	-	CASRQGGTNTEAFF	TGTGCCAGCAGGCAGGGAGGAACGAACACTGAAGCTTTCTTT
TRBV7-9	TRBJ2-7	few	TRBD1	CASSYRGDEQYF	TGTGCCAGCAGCTACAGGGGGGACGAGCAGTACTTC
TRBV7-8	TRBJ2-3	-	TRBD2	CASSLALAGVLDTQYF	TGTGCCAGCAGCTTAGCGCTAGCGGGAGTCTTGGATACGCAGTATTTT
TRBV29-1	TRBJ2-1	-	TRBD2	CSVDTSGISSVWGTDEQFF	TGCAGCGTCGACACTAGCGGGATATCTTCCGTGTGGGGTACGGATGAGCAGTTCTTC
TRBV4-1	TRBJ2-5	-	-	CASSQDRGVSETQYF	TGCGCCAGCAGCCAAGACAGGGGGGTGTCAGAGACCCAGTACTTC
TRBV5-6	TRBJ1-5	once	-	CASSRGTLGQEPQHF	TGTGCCAGCAGCCGAGGGACACTTGGGCAGGAGCCCCAGCATTTT
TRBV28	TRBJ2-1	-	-	CASSFTNEQFF	TGTGCCAGCAGTTTTACGAATGAGCAGTTCTTC
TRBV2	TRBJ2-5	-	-	CASSEALRVVETQYF	TGTGCCAGCAGTGAAGCTTTAAGGGTGGTGGAGACCCAGTACTTC
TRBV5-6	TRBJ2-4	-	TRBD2	CASSSGGRQNIQYF	TGTGCCAGCAGTAGCGGGGGCCGGCAAAACATTCAGTACTTC
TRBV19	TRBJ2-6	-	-	CASSLTATGANVLTF	TGTGCCAGTAGTTTGACAGCTACTGGGGCCAACGTCCTGACTTTC
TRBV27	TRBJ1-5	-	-	CASSPTVGHQPQHF	TGTGCCAGCAGTCCGACAGTCGGGCATCAGCCCCAGCATTTT
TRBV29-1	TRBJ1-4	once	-	CSVEVLGAIFF	TGCAGCGTTGAAGTACTGGGGGCGATTTTTTTT
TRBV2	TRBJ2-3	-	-	CASSEVSAYPSTDTQYF	TGTGCCAGCAGTGAAGTTAGTGCCTATCCTAGCACAGATACGCAGTATTTT
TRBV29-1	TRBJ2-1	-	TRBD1	CSVYVTGIANEQFF	TGCAGCGTGTATGTGACAGGGATAGCCAATGAGCAGTTCTTC